The 29 T cell receptor beta chains listed next were all sequenced from one sample in a study of cytomegalovirus exposure and HLA in healthy donors (dated by TCRdb to between 2016 and 2019). Libraries were built with the immunoSEQ multiplex PCR assay. The multiplex PCR relied on a mix of 60 forward primers for TCR Vbeta segments and 13 reverse primers for TCR Jbeta segments. TCRdb took this table from immuneACCESS and kept in-frame rearrangements with V and J called. Such tables lack part of the clones; where checked against another copy, unresolved V genes explain under half of the gap, and the rest is unexplained. Within this sample are fewer than 150,000 clones, with 76% of them counted one time only. Jointly, the top ten make up 3.9% of the sample. Material: PBMCs. Every receptor here comes from a man younger than 35 in good health and CMV-seronegative.

This clone came up a few times. The rearrangement joins TRBV4-1 to TRBJ2-7, with TRBD2 matching over 11 bases. Germline-derived CDR1 and CDR2 are MGHRA and YSYEKL. After removal of 4 bases from V and 2 bases from J, the junction contained 4 bases not matched to a gene. The CDR3 loop spans 15 amino acids. CDR3 sequence reads: CASSRGLAVTYEQYF. CDR3 DNA: TGCGCCAGCAGCCGGGGACTAGCGGTTACCTACGAGCAGTACTTC.

The V gene is TRBV9, the J gene TRBJ2-1; 9 bases are shared with TRBD2. This CDR3 is built from 16 residues. Germline-derived CDR1 and CDR2 are SGDLS and YYNGEE. V gave up 1 base and J gave up 10 bases; unmatched junction bases: 12. As DNA, the CDR3 is TGTGCCAGCAGCGTATCACCGAGCGGGGGGCAATCGGAGCAGTTCTTC. It encodes CASSVSPSGGQSEQFF.

V is TRBV28 and J is TRBJ1-2; TRBD1 agrees at 8 bases. This CDR3 has 13 residues. V lost 2 bases, J lost 8 bases, and 4 bases stayed unmatched. Germline loops: CDR1 MDHEN, CDR2 SYDVKM. The CDR3 bases are TGTGCCAGCAGTTTACAGGGGGCGCGGGGCTACACCTTC. Amino acid sequence: CASSLQGARGYTF.

This clone has only a few counts. The chain links TRBV19 to TRBJ1-5; the D is unclear. V dropped 2 bases and J dropped 7 bases, with 12 bases sitting between them. The CDR3 loop spans 14 amino acids. Germline assignment: CDR1 LNHDA and CDR2 SQIVND (reference sequence). The CDR3 nucleotides read TGTGCCAGTAGTATACAGGTGGGAGGGCAGCCCCAGCATTTT. This codes for CASSIQVGGQPQHF.

This clone was detected a few times. The chain recombines TRBV30 with TRBJ2-7, with D possibly TRBD1 on 5 matching bases. CDR1 is GTSNPN and CDR2 is SVGIG in the germline V gene (reference sequence). The CDR3 has 14 residues. With 1 base removed from V and 3 bases from J, the gap between germline ends came to 13 bases. CDR3 nucleotides: TGTGCCTGGAGTGCTCAGGGTTTAGGCTACGAGCAGTACTTC. Residues: CAWSAQGLGYEQYF.

In its sample, this clone was seen a few times. The chain joins TRBV7-2 to TRBJ1-1; no definite D call. This CDR3 has 13 amino acids. Germline V gene data show CDR1 as SGHTA and CDR2 as FQGNSA. Trimming removed 3 bases from V and 7 bases from J, with 12 bases in between. The CDR3 DNA reads TGTGCCAGCAGCTTGATGACGGAGATTGAAGCTTTCTTT. Its translation is CASSLMTEIEAFF.

The chain recombines TRBV27 with TRBJ2-5; D is perhaps TRBD2 (7 bases). V was pared by 6 bases and J by 1 base, with 12 bases between. Germline assignment: CDR1 MNHEY and CDR2 SMNVEV (reference sequence). The CDR3 runs 14 residues. The CDR3 loop is CASSRGASQETQYF. CDR3 DNA: TGTGCCAGCAGCCGGGGGGCGTCCCAAGAGACCCAGTACTTC.

The chain combines TRBV11-3 with TRBJ2-1; TRBD1 aligns across 8 bases. The CDR3 length is 15 residues. Germline lookup yields CDR1 SGHNT and CDR2 YENEEA. V gave up 5 bases and J gave up 8 bases; unmatched junction bases: 11. The CDR3 here is CASSQGRTGTYEQFF. The CDR3 region has the DNA TGTGCCAGCAGCCAGGGGAGGACAGGGACATATGAGCAGTTCTTC.

The chain joins TRBV27 to TRBJ2-7; tentatively, D is TRBD2 (6 bases). Germline CDR1 is MNHEY and CDR2 is SMNVEV (reference sequence). Trimming removed 4 bases from V and 2 bases from J, with 18 bases in between. The CDR3 loop spans 16 amino acids. The CDR3 bases are TGTGCCAGCAGTTCAGCGGCGGGACTTCCTACCTACGAGCAGTACTTC. Translated, it gives CASSSAAGLPTYEQYF.

The chain carries TRBV5-1 and TRBJ2-7; 10 nucleotides align to TRBD1. V was pared by 3 bases and J by 6 bases, with 6 bases of the junction left unmatched. The CDR3 runs to 14 residues. The germline V gene has CDR1 SGHRS and CDR2 YFSETQ. The DNA for the CDR3 is TGCGCCAGCAGCTGGGGACAGGGGCCTGTCGAGCAGTACTTC. This translates into CASSWGQGPVEQYF.

This clone has a single count. This rearrangement joins TRBV19 to TRBJ2-7, with TRBD2 identical over 9 bases. The CDR3 has 15 residues. Germline V gives CDR1 LNHDA, CDR2 SQIVND (reference sequence). Losses at the gene ends were 5 bases for V and 5 bases for J; bases not matched to a gene: 10. CDR3 sequence reads: CASSDGYSGGHEQYF. DNA for the CDR3: TGTGCCAGTAGTGACGGGTATAGCGGGGGCCACGAGCAGTACTTC. Together with reference TRBV19 and TRBJ2-7, the CDR3 gives the full variable domain: DGGITQSPKYLFRKEGQNVTLSCEQNLNHDAMYWYRQDPGQGLRLIYYSQIVNDFQKGDIAEGYSVSREKKESFPLTVTSAQKNPTAFYLCASSDGYSGGHEQYFGPGTRLTVT.

J is TRBJ1-2 and V is TRBV10-1, with 7 positions matching TRBD1. The CDR3 extends over 13 amino acids. In germline, CDR1 is WNHNN, CDR2 SYGVQD (reference sequence). V gave up 9 bases and J gave up 5 bases; unmatched junction bases: 9. In DNA, the CDR3 is TGCGCCAGTTATCCGACAGGGCTTTATGGCTACACCTTC. Residues: CASYPTGLYGYTF.

This clone was seen only a few times. The chain links TRBV6-5 to TRBJ1-1; the D is unclear. The germline V gene encodes CDR1 MNHEY and CDR2 SVGAGI. Trimming pared 5 bases from V and 7 bases from J, leaving 11 bases between. The CDR3 contains 12 residues. This CDR3 reads CASSLTGGEAFF. The CDR3 bases are TGTGCCAGCAGTCTTACGGGTGGTGAAGCTTTCTTT.

This rearrangement joins TRBV5-6 to TRBJ2-1; 7 nucleotides agree with TRBD1. The J segment lost 0 bases and the V segment lost 4 bases, leaving 10 bases of the junction unmatched. Germline CDR1 reads SGHDT; CDR2 reads YYEEEE. CDR3 size: 17 residues. The CDR3 is CASSMRTGRSSYNEQFF. In DNA, the CDR3 is TGTGCCAGCAGCATGAGGACAGGCCGGAGCTCCTACAATGAGCAGTTCTTC.

This clone has just a few counts. The rearrangement joins TRBV4-1 to TRBJ2-7; no reliable D call. The germline CDR1 and CDR2 sequences are MGHRA and YSYEKL. The CDR3 has 13 residues. Between the trimmed V and J ends, which lost 3 bases and 3 bases, there was a span of 9 bases. The CDR3 sequence is CASSHQAGYEQYF. The CDR3 DNA sequence: TGCGCCAGCAGCCACCAGGCCGGCTACGAGCAGTACTTC.

Regarding this clone: The sample has other DNA sequences that encode this CDR3 too. The chain employs TRBV6-1 and TRBJ1-1; no reliable D call. V gave up 6 bases and J gave up 1 base, with 9 bases separating them. This CDR3 has 13 amino acids. CDR1 is MNHNS and CDR2 is SASEGT in the germline V gene. The CDR3 spells CASSLTGNTEAFF. The CDR3 region has the DNA TGTGCCAGCAGCCTCACCGGGAACACTGAAGCTTTCTTT.

The CDR3 nucleotides are TGTGCCAGCAGCACTTGGGACTTGCGCTACGAGCAGTACTTC. It specifies CASSTWDLRYEQYF. The J gene is TRBJ2-7, the V gene TRBV5-4; possible D gene TRBD2, 6 bases. The germline CDR1 and CDR2 sequences are SGHNT and YYREEE (reference sequence). The CDR3 consists of 14 residues. Trimming shortened V by 4 bases and J by 3 bases, and 14 bases separated the two germline ends.

The V and J genes are TRBV7-8 and TRBJ2-6; D possibly corresponds to TRBD1 (5 bases). V gave up 2 bases and J gave up 1 base, with 9 bases separating them. Germline-derived CDR1 and CDR2 are SGHVS and FQNEAQ. The CDR3 consists of 16 residues. The CDR3, as DNA: TGTGCCAGCAGCTTATTGGCAGGGTCTGGGGCCAACGTCCTGACTTTC. Its translation: CASSLLAGSGANVLTF.

The chain links TRBV15 to TRBJ2-5, with 8 nucleotides matching TRBD2. There are 16 residues in the CDR3. Germline V gene sequence: CDR1 LNHNV, CDR2 YYDKDF (reference sequence). J gave up 2 bases and V 2 bases, and 7 bases lay outside the gene matches. The CDR3 DNA reads as TGTGCCACCAGCAGAACACTAGCGGCTACTCAAGAGACCCAGTACTTC. Protein: CATSRTLAATQETQYF.

The chain recombines TRBV6-5 with TRBJ2-7; 9 bases are a match to TRBD1. The junction had 6 bases not matched to a gene; V was cut back by 2 bases and J by 4 bases. The germline V gene encodes CDR1 MNHEY and CDR2 SVGAGI. The CDR3 sequence is 15 residues long. Written as DNA, the CDR3 is TGTGCCAGCAGTTACCAGATCGGGACAGGGTACGAGCAGTACTTC. This translates into CASSYQIGTGYEQYF.

The table lists this clone with a few counts. The genes are TRBV6-4 and TRBJ2-1; 10 nucleotides agree with TRBD2. The CDR3 is 14 residues long. The V gene end was trimmed by 2 bases and the J gene end by 8 bases; junction bases not matched to a gene: 3. In germline, CDR1 is MRHNA, CDR2 SNTAGT. The chain's CDR3 is CASSDRLAGDEQFF. Written as DNA, the CDR3 is TGTGCCAGCAGTGACAGACTAGCGGGCGATGAGCAGTTCTTC.

V and J are TRBV11-3 and TRBJ2-3; 8 bases map to TRBD2. Germline assignment: CDR1 SGHNT and CDR2 YENEEA. This CDR3 spans 13 amino acids. V shed 1 base and J 11 bases; nucleotides not matched to a gene: 5. The CDR3 nucleotides read TGTGCCAGCAGCTTAGGGGGACTAGGGGAGCAGTATTTT. The encoded protein is CASSLGGLGEQYF.

This clone was picked up one time. The rearrangement joins TRBV30 to TRBJ2-7, with 7 bases aligning to TRBD1. V was clipped by 7 bases and J by 2 bases; unmatched bases: 8. Looked up from germline, CDR1 is GTSNPN and CDR2 is SVGIG (reference sequence). The CDR3 extends over 13 amino acids. Here the CDR3 reads CASRGQGAYEQYF. The CDR3 DNA sequence: TGTGCCTCCCGCGGGCAGGGGGCCTACGAGCAGTACTTC.

The genes are TRBV5-4 and TRBJ2-7; D gene uncertain. CDR3 size: 14 residues. Germline CDR1 SGHNT, CDR2 YYREEE (reference sequence). With 0 bases removed from V and 0 bases from J, the gap between germline ends came to 7 bases. CDR3 region: CASSLGLYSYEQYF. In DNA, the CDR3 is TGTGCCAGCAGCTTGGGACTTTACTCCTACGAGCAGTACTTC. The complete variable domain, with remaining parts taken from reference TRBV5-4 and TRBJ2-7, reads ETGVTQSPTHLIKTRGQQVTLRCSSQSGHNTVSWYQQALGQGPQFIFQYYREEENGRGNFPPRFSGLQFPNYSSELNVNALELDDSALYLCASSLGLYSYEQYFGPGTRLTVT.

The chain recombines TRBV5-4 with TRBJ2-7, with 15 bases aligning to TRBD2. Unmatched junction bases numbered 3, after V lost 3 bases and J lost 5 bases. The germline V gene has CDR1 SGHNT and CDR2 YYREEE (reference sequence). The CDR3 length is 15 residues. The CDR3 reads CASSSRTSGGDEQYF. CDR3 in DNA: TGTGCCAGCAGCTCTCGGACTAGCGGGGGGGACGAGCAGTACTTC.

The V call is TRBV7-2, the J call TRBJ1-1; D not resolved. The CDR3 has 13 residues. Per germline, CDR1 SGHTA and CDR2 FQGNSA. Trimming took off 5 bases at V and 1 base at J, with 8 bases between the two ends. The CDR3 is CASSHYENTEAFF. In nucleotides, the CDR3 is TGTGCCAGCAGCCACTATGAGAACACTGAAGCTTTCTTT. Variable domain in full (rest from reference TRBV7-2 and TRBJ1-1): GAGVSQSPSNKVTEKGKDVELRCDPISGHTALYWYRQSLGQGLEFLIYFQGNSAPDKSGLPSDRFSAERTGGSVSTLTIQRTQQEDSAVYLCASSHYENTEAFFGQGTRLTVV.

The CDR3: CASSVAPGGRDTEAFF. CDR3 bases: TGTGCCAGCAGCGTAGCCCCGGGGGGTAGAGACACTGAAGCTTTCTTT. This rearrangement joins TRBV9 to TRBJ1-1, with D perhaps TRBD1 (5 bases). With 0 bases removed from V and 3 bases from J, the gap between germline ends came to 15 bases. CDR1 and CDR2 from the germline V gene are SGDLS and YYNGEE. This CDR3 comprises 16 residues.

This chain connects TRBV28 to TRBJ1-1, with 10 nucleotides matching TRBD1. This CDR3 region has 13 residues. Germline V CDR1 and CDR2: MDHEN, SYDVKM. After removal of 8 bases from V and 7 bases from J, the junction contained 7 bases not matched to a gene. The CDR3 bases are TGTGCCAGCTTAATACGGACAGGGGGTGAAGCTTTCTTT. Protein product: CASLIRTGGEAFF.

V usage is TRBV7-3 and J usage is TRBJ1-1; the match to TRBD1 covers 7 bases. The CDR3 has 14 residues. Losses at the gene ends were 5 bases for V and 4 bases for J; bases not matched to a gene: 7. Germline loops: CDR1 SGHTA, CDR2 FQGTGA. The CDR3 region has the DNA TGTGCCAGCAGCCCTGACAGGGCGCCCACTGAAGCTTTCTTT. It translates to CASSPDRAPTEAFF.